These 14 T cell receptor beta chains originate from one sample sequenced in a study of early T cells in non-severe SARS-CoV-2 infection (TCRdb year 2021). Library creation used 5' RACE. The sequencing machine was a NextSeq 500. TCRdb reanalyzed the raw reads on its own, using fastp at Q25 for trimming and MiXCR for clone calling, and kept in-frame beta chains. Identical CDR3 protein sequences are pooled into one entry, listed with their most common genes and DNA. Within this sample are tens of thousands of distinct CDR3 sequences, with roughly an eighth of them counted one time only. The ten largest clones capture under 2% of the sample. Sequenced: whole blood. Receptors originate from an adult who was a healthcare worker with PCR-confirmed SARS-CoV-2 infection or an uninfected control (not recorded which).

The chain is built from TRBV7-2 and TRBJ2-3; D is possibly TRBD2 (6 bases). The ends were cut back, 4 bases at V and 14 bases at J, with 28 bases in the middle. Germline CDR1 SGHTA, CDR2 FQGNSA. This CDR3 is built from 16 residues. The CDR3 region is CASSSDRPRTIVGSYF. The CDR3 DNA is TGTGCCAGCAGCTCCGACCGCCCGAGGACTATCGTGGGTTCGTATTTT.

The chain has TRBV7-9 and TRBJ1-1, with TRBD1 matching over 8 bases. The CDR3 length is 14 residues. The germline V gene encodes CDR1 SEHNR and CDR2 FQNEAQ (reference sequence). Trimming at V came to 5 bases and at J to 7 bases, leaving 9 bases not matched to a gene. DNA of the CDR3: TGTGCCAGCAGCCCCGGGACAGGACCCCATGAAGCTTTCTTT. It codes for CASSPGTGPHEAFF.

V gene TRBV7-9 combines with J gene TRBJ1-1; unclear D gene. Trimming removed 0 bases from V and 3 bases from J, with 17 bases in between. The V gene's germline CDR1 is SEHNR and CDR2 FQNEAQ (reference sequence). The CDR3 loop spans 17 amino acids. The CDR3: CASSLALDRRRDTEAFF. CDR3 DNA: TGTGCCAGCAGCTTAGCCTTGGACCGGCGACGGGACACTGAAGCTTTCTTT.

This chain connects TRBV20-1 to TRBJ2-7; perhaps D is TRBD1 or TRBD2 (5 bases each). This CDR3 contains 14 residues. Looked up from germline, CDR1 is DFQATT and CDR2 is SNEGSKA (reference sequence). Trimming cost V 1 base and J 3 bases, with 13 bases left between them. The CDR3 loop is CSARGERQYYEQYF. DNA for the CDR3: TGCAGTGCTAGAGGGGAGAGACAGTACTACGAGCAGTACTTC.

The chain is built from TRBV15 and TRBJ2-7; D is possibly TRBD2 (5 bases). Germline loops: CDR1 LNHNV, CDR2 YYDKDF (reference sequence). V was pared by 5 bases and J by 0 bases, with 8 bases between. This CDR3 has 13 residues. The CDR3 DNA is TGTGCCACCAGCCGAGGGTTCTCCTACGAGCAGTACTTC. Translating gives CATSRGFSYEQYF.

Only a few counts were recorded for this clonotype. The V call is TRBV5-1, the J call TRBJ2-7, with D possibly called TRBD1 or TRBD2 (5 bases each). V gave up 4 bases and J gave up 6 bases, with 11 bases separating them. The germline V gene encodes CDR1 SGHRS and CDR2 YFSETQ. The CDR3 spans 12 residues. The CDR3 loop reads CASSIGTAEQYF. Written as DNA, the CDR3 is TGCGCCAGCAGCATCGGGACCGCCGAGCAGTACTTC.

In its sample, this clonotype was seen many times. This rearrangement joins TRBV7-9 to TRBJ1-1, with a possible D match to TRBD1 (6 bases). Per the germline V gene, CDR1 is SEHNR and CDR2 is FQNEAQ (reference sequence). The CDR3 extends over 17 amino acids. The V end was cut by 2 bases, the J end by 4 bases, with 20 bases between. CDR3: CASSLFTLKGEGTEAFF. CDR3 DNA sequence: TGTGCCAGCAGCTTATTTACTTTAAAGGGGGAAGGCACTGAAGCTTTCTTT.

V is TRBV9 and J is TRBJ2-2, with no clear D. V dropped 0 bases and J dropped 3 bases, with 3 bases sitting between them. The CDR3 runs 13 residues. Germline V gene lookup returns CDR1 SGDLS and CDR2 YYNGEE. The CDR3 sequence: CASSVVHTGELFF. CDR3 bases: TGTGCCAGCAGCGTAGTCCACACCGGGGAGCTGTTTTTT.

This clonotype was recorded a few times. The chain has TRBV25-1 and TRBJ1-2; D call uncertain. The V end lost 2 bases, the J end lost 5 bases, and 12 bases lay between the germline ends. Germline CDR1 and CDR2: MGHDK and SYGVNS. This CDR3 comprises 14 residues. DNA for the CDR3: TGTGCCAGCAGTGAACGGGCAGAAGCTTATGGCTACACCTTC. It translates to CASSERAEAYGYTF.

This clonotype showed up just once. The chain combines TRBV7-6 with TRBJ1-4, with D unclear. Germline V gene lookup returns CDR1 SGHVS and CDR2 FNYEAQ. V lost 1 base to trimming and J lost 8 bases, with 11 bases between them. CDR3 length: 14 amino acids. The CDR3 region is CASSLVPAGEKLFF. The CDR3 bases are TGTGCCAGCAGCTTAGTTCCCGCTGGCGAAAAACTGTTTTTT.

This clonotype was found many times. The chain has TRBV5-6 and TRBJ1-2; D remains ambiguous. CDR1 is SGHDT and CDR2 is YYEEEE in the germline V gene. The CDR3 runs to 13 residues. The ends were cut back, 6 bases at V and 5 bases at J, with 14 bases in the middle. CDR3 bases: TGTGCCAGCACTTCACACCGGGGATATGGCTACACCTTC. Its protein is CASTSHRGYGYTF.

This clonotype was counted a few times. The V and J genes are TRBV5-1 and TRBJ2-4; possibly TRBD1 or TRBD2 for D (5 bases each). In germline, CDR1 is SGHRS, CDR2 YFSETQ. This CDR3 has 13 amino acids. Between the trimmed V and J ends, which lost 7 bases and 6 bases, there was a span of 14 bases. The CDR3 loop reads CASSRGQTNIQYF. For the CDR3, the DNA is TGCGCCAGCTCCCGGGGCCAAACAAACATTCAGTACTTC.

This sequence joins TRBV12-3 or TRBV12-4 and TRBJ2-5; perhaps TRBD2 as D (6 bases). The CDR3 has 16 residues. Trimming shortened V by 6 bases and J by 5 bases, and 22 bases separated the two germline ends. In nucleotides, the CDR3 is TGTGCCAGCAGCTCCCCCCCCCCTCAGGGAGGTGAGACCCAGTACTTC. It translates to CASSSPPPQGGETQYF.

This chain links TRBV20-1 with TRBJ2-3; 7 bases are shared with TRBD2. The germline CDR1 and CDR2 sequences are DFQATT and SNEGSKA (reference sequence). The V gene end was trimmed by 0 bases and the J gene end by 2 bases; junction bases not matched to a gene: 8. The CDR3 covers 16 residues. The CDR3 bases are TGCAGTGCTAGAGATCTGGGACGGGGGGACACAGATACGCAGTATTTT. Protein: CSARDLGRGDTDTQYF.